These 14 T cell receptor beta chains share one sample of origin, sequenced in a study of blood T cell repertoires in COVID-19. The table came from immunoSEQ multiplex PCR; TCRdb's copy has only in-frame clones and leaves some out. The sample holds approximately 88,000 clones, about 80% seen once. The sample consisted of peripheral blood. These receptor sequences come from a woman aged 80 or over with acute or convalescent COVID-19.

This chain links TRBV5-5 with TRBJ2-7; 8 bases align to TRBD1. The germline CDR1 and CDR2 sequences are SGHKS and YYEKEE (reference sequence). The CDR3 is 15 amino acids. The ends lost 2 bases at V and 2 bases at J; junction bases unmatched: 6. CDR3 sequence reads: CASSLEGQAAYEQYF. The CDR3 DNA sequence: TGTGCCAGCAGCTTAGAGGGACAGGCGGCCTACGAGCAGTACTTC.

This clone was recorded a few times. CDR3 loop: CASSLGLMDEQFF. CDR3 DNA: TGTGCCAGCAGCTTAGGGCTTATGGATGAGCAGTTCTTC. The chain has TRBV7-9 and TRBJ2-1; D is unresolved. This CDR3 is built from 13 residues. With 1 base removed from V and 8 bases from J, the gap between germline ends came to 9 bases. From germline, CDR1 is SEHNR and CDR2 FQNEAQ (reference sequence).

The rearrangement uses TRBV19 and TRBJ2-7, with D perhaps matching TRBD1 (6 bases). Germline assignment: CDR1 LNHDA and CDR2 SQIVND (reference sequence). The CDR3 totals 14 residues. V was shortened by 3 bases and J by 2 bases, with 11 bases between the two germline ends. The CDR3 here is CASSISRGTYEQYF. DNA for the CDR3: TGTGCCAGTAGTATTAGTAGGGGGACCTACGAGCAGTACTTC.

To note about this clone: Distinct nucleotide sequences in the sample also encode this CDR3. CDR3 amino acids: CASSQDRDQPQHF. Written as DNA, the CDR3 is TGTGCCAGCAGCCAAGATCGTGATCAGCCCCAGCATTTT. V gene TRBV3-1 (or the pseudogene TRBV3-2) combines with J gene TRBJ1-5, with D hard to call. The CDR3 extends over 13 amino acids. V dropped 0 bases and J dropped 5 bases, with 5 bases sitting between them. Germline V gene data show CDR1 as LGHDT and CDR2 as YNNKEL (reference sequence).

V is TRBV18 and J is TRBJ2-5, with D perhaps TRBD2 (5 bases). Trimming took 3 bases from V and 1 from J, leaving 6 bases between them. Germline lookup yields CDR1 KGHSH and CDR2 LQKENI. The CDR3 has 13 residues. The DNA of the CDR3 is TGTGCCAGCTCACCGGCGGGCCAAGAGACCCAGTACTTC. This codes for CASSPAGQETQYF.

This chain joins TRBV5-1 and TRBJ2-5, with 7 bases fitting TRBD1. The CDR3 length is 13 residues. With V trimmed by 1 base and J by 5 bases, 2 bases remained unmatched. From germline, CDR1 is SGHRS and CDR2 YFSETQ. The CDR3 DNA sequence: TGCGCCAGCAGCTTGACAGGGGAGGAGACCCAGTACTTC. This codes for CASSLTGEETQYF. The full variable domain, completed using reference TRBV5-1 and TRBJ2-5, is KAGVTQTPRYLIKTRGQQVTLSCSPISGHRSVSWYQQTPGQGLQFLFEYFSETQRNKGNFPGRFSGRQFSNSRSEMNVSTLELGDSALYLCASSLTGEETQYFGPGTRLLVL.

This clone was recorded once. The genes are TRBV3-1 (or the pseudogene TRBV3-2) and TRBJ2-1, with 10 bases lining up with TRBD2. Germline values: CDR1 LGHDT, CDR2 YNNKEL (reference sequence). The trim removed 0 bases at V and 4 bases at J, leaving 3 bases unmatched. The CDR3 extends over 16 amino acids. CDR3 sequence: CASSQDPSGRYNEQFF. The CDR3 DNA follows: TGTGCCAGCAGCCAAGATCCTAGCGGGAGATACAATGAGCAGTTCTTC.

This clone has a single count. V gene TRBV2 combines with J gene TRBJ1-5; D perhaps matches TRBD1 (6 bases). CDR3 length equals 13 residues. Looked up from germline, CDR1 is SNHLY and CDR2 is FYNNEI. Trimming took off 7 bases at V and 7 bases at J, with 14 bases between the two ends. DNA of the CDR3: TGTGCCAGCACAGGGGAGTCCCCGCAGCCCCAGCATTTT. This sequence encodes CASTGESPQPQHF.

This chain connects TRBV6-5 to TRBJ1-1; 7 nucleotides align to TRBD1. J gave up 4 bases and V 7 bases, and 6 bases lay outside the gene matches. From germline, CDR1 is MNHEY and CDR2 SVGAGI. The CDR3 is made up of 13 amino acids. The CDR3 loop reads CASKPTGFTEAFF. The CDR3 DNA sequence: TGTGCCAGCAAACCGACAGGGTTCACTGAAGCTTTCTTT.

The V gene is TRBV24-1, the J gene TRBJ2-1; 10 bases align to TRBD1. Trimming cost V 4 bases and J 14 bases; bases outside gene matches: 1. Germline V gives CDR1 KGHDR, CDR2 SFDVKD. This CDR3 comprises 11 residues. The CDR3 nucleotides read TGTGCCACCAGTGACGGGACAGGGGAGTTCTTC. Its protein product is CATSDGTGEFF.

J is TRBJ2-1 and V is TRBV21-1; the table's D call TRBD2 went unverified against the DNA. TRBV21-1 is tagged as a pseudogene. The CDR3 runs 16 residues. For the CDR3, the DNA is TGTGCCAGCAGCAACAAAACGGCTAGCGGGAGGTATGAGCAGTTCTTC. It translates to CASSNKTASGRYEQFF.

The chain employs TRBV4-1 and TRBJ1-4; no definite D call. CDR1 MGHRA and CDR2 YSYEKL come from the germline V gene. The CDR3 extends over 15 amino acids. V lost 2 bases, J lost 3 bases, and 10 bases lay in between. The CDR3 sequence is CASSQLGGANEKLFF. CDR3 nucleotides: TGCGCCAGCAGCCAACTCGGTGGAGCTAATGAAAAACTGTTTTTT.

CDR3 sequence: CASSENSGDTQYF. DNA of the CDR3: TGTGCCAGCAGTGAAAATTCGGGGGATACGCAGTATTTT. V usage is TRBV2 and J usage is TRBJ2-3; D possibly corresponds to TRBD2 (5 bases). Germline assignment: CDR1 SNHLY and CDR2 FYNNEI. CDR3 size: 13 residues. Between the trimmed V and J ends, which lost 2 bases and 6 bases, there was a span of 9 bases.

The V and J genes are TRBV5-5 and TRBJ1-1, with D unclear. CDR3 length equals 13 residues. With 1 base removed from V and 1 base from J, the gap between germline ends came to 5 bases. Germline CDR1 is SGHKS and CDR2 is YYEKEE (reference sequence). The CDR3 here is CASSLSENTEAFF. CDR3 nucleotide sequence: TGTGCCAGCAGCTTGTCAGAGAACACTGAAGCTTTCTTT.